One and the same sample provided the 6 T cell receptor beta chains below, sequenced in a study of T cell responses to AZD1222 COVID-19 vaccine. Assay: immunoSEQ multiplex PCR; the TCRdb copy retains only in-frame clones and omits some. The table lists roughly 120,000 clones, 91% of them singletons. Sequencing was performed on peripheral blood, taken on day 0 of AZD1222 vaccination. The receptor source for this set is an adult in good health.

The chain employs TRBV6-5 and TRBJ1-2; D possibly corresponds to TRBD1 (6 bases). Trimming took off 7 bases at V and 5 bases at J, with 17 bases between the two ends. CDR3 length: 14 residues. Germline CDR1 MNHEY, CDR2 SVGAGI. Here the CDR3 DNA reads TGTGCCAGCACCCTCAAATGGGGGGCTTATGGCTACACCTTC. Protein sequence: CASTLKWGAYGYTF.

The chain recombines TRBV13 with TRBJ1-1, with unresolved D. Looked up from germline, CDR1 is PRHDT and CDR2 is FYEKMQ (reference sequence). V lost 2 bases and J lost 7, with 5 bases in between. This CDR3 is 11 amino acids long. The CDR3 DNA follows: TGTGCCAGCAGCTTAATCGGTGAAGCTTTCTTT. Translation: CASSLIGEAFF.

The V gene is TRBV16, the J gene TRBJ1-1; D unclear. The CDR3 contains 14 residues. The V end was cut by 4 bases, the J end by 2 bases, with 11 bases between. Germline CDR1 is KGHSY and CDR2 is FQNENV. For the CDR3, the DNA is TGTGCCAGCAGCCCCCTGGCCCCCAACACTGAAGCTTTCTTT. Translating it yields CASSPLAPNTEAFF.

The sample holds one count of this clone. As DNA, the CDR3 is TGTGCCAGCAGCCAAGACTGGCTACCGAACACTGAAGCTTTCTTT. The encoded protein is CASSQDWLPNTEAFF. V is TRBV4-2 and J is TRBJ1-1, with unresolved D. Germline CDR1 reads LGHNA; CDR2 reads YNFKEQ. Trimming left V 0 bases short and J 1 base short, with 9 bases between. The CDR3 totals 15 residues.

The chain couples TRBV10-3 to TRBJ1-6; the D gene is possibly TRBD1 (6 bases). Trimming shortened V by 8 bases and J by 0 bases, and 11 bases separated the two germline ends. This CDR3 region has 15 residues. Germline CDR1 and CDR2: ENHRY and SYGVKD. CDR3 protein: CAIGDISSYNSPLHF. In DNA form, the CDR3 reads TGTGCCATCGGGGACATCAGCTCCTATAATTCACCCCTCCACTTT.

J is TRBJ2-1 and V is TRBV7-2; 7 positions match TRBD2. Trimming took 4 bases from V and 0 from J; bases not matched to a gene: 3. CDR3 size: 15 residues. Germline CDR1 SGHTA, CDR2 FQGNSA. For the CDR3, the DNA is TGTGCCAGCAGCTCTAGCGGAACCTCCTACAATGAGCAGTTCTTC. Protein sequence: CASSSSGTSYNEQFF.